Listed below are T cell receptor beta chains from one sample, sequenced in a study of tumor-infiltrating lymphocytes in primary liver carcinoma. TCRdb passed the multiplex PCR reads through MiXCR, listing each CDR3 protein once. Of tens of thousands of distinct CDR3 sequences detected, about 71% appear once; the ten largest clones hold roughly two fifths. Material: liver tumor tissue from sampling region 4. These receptors originate from a man aged 35-49 years with primary liver carcinoma and hepatitis B virus infection. The CDR3 runs from the conserved cysteine through the conserved F or W. The D gene is left open where the match is weak. Clone size appears in some rows only: once, few, many, or a class for an expanded clone.

v_gene	j_gene	abundance	d_gene	CDR3nt	CDR3aa
TRBV7-8	TRBJ2-6	NA	NA	TGTGCCAGCAGCCTTCCGCGACTAGACTTCTCTGGGGCCAACGTCCTGACTTTC	CASSLPRLDFSGANVLTF
TRBV11-2	TRBJ2-1	NA	TRBD1	TGTGCCAGTAGCTCCGGGACAGGGGCTAAATATGATCAGTTCTTC	CASSSGTGAKYDQFF
TRBV6-6	TRBJ2-1	NA	NA	TGTGCCAGCAGCCCATTTAGCATAGGTGAGCAGTTCTTC	CASSPFSIGEQFF
TRBV24-1	TRBJ2-1	once	TRBD1	TGTGCCACCAGCGATTTGCGCCGGGACAGGCGGGACAATGAGCAGTTCTTC	CATSDLRRDRRDNEQFF
TRBV6-5	TRBJ2-3	NA	NA	TGTGTCAGCAGTCGGAGGGTCGGGGATACGCAGTATTTT	CVSSRRVGDTQYF
TRBV5-4	TRBJ1-2	many	NA	TGTGCCAGCAGCTCGGCGACAGGCTCCTATGGCTACACCTTC	CASSSATGSYGYTF
TRBV6-6	TRBJ1-4	NA	NA	TGTGCCGGCAGTTACTCGTCGCCAGGGTTTCGGGAAAAACCGTTTTTT	CAGSYSSPGFREKPFF
TRBV28	TRBJ1-4	many	NA	TGTGCCAGCGGGGTTGGGCAAGCAACTAATGAAAAACTGTTTTTT	CASGVGQATNEKLFF
TRBV29-1	TRBJ2-1	NA	NA	TGCAGCGTCCTACAGGGAGGTAATGAACAGTTCTTC	CSVLQGGNEQFF
TRBV11-2	TRBJ2-6	NA	NA	TGTGTCACCCAGTGGCCGCGCTCTGGGGCCAACGTCCTGACTTTC	CVTQWPRSGANVLTF
TRBV4-1	TRBJ2-1	NA	NA	TGCGTCAGCAGCCAACCATGGGGCGAGCCGGCATACAATAAGCAGTTCTTC	CVSSQPWGEPAYNKQFF
TRBV6-5	TRBJ2-6	NA	NA	TGTAGCAGCAGTTACTCTCAGGGTTTATCTGGGGCCAGCATCCTGACTTTC	CSSSYSQGLSGASILTF